The entry below describes one T cell receptor (beta chain). Alongside a J-beta primer mix, a sample-barcoded 5' primer served in a second PCR lasting about 7 to 11 cycles. Via MiXCR, TCRdb re-called the 5' RACE reads, giving one row per CDR3 protein. The sample consists of 850,000 to 1,000,000 distinct CDR3 sequences, 48% of them appearing once. CDR1 is SGHRS and CDR2 is YFSETQ in the germline V gene. The CDR3 runs 13 residues. Trimming took 0 bases from V and 8 from J, leaving 6 bases between them. This sample was taken from a study of blood T cells in healthy people across ages. Sequenced: blood. The chain couples TRBV5-1 to TRBJ1-6; no firm D call. The TCR originated in a man under 40 in good health. The CDR3 here is CASSLVVDSPLHF. The DNA for the CDR3 is TGCGCCAGCAGCTTGGTAGTGGATTCACCCCTCCACTTT.